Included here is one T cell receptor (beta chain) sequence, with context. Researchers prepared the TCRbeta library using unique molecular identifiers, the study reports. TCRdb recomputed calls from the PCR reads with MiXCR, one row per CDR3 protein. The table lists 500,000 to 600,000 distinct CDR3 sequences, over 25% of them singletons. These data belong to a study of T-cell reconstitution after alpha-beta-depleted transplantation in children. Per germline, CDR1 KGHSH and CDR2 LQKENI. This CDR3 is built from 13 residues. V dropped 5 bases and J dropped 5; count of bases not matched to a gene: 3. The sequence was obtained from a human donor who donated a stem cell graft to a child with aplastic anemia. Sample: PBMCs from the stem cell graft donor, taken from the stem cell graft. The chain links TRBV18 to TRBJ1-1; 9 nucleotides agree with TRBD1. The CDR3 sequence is CASSVTGGTEAFF. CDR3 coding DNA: TGTGCCAGCTCAGTGACAGGGGGTACTGAAGCTTTCTTT.